Sequencing of this T cell receptor beta chain was carried out in a study of technical replicates of blood from a handful of donors. Generated by immunoSEQ multiplex PCR, the TCRdb table keeps only in-frame clones and is missing some. This table holds roughly 62,000 clones, roughly nine tenths found once. Sequenced input: PBMCs. The receptor comes from a human donor in good health. Some clones in this sample may be carry-over from other donors' samples.

The CDR3 is CASSQEGRRAFF. Here the CDR3 DNA reads TGCGCCAGCAGCCAAGAAGGGAGGAGAGCTTTCTTT. The rearrangement links TRBV4-3 to TRBJ1-1, with D unclear. The V end lost 0 bases, the J end lost 10 bases, and 9 bases lay between the germline ends. Germline values: CDR1 LGHNA, CDR2 YSLEER. This CDR3 is built from 12 residues.